This entry lists 15 T cell receptor beta chains sequenced from one sample in a study of T cells in tumors after PD-1 blockade. Using immunoSEQ multiplex PCR, the repertoire was profiled, and TCRdb retains in-frame clones only, with some absent. The sample records more than 45,000 clones, approximately 80% being singletons. The source material was PBMCs, sampled before anti-PD-1 therapy. The source of these receptors is a human donor with advanced basal cell or squamous cell carcinoma (not recorded which).

The rearrangement joins TRBV19 to TRBJ2-1; D is ambiguous. V gave up 5 bases and J gave up 10 bases, with 12 bases separating them. The CDR3 covers 12 residues. Per germline, CDR1 LNHDA and CDR2 SQIVND (reference sequence). CDR3 amino acids: CASSPSMGEQFF. CDR3 in DNA: TGTGCCAGTAGTCCTTCGATGGGGGAGCAGTTCTTC.

CDR3 in DNA: TGTGCCAGCAGCCGACTAGCGGGGGGAAAAACCTACGAGCAGTACTTC. Amino acids: CASSRLAGGKTYEQYF. The chain carries TRBV16 and TRBJ2-7; 13 bases map to TRBD2. J lost 2 bases, V lost 4 bases, and 5 bases had no gene match. Per the germline V gene, CDR1 is KGHSY and CDR2 is FQNENV. The CDR3 is 16 amino acids.

V is TRBV4-1 and J is TRBJ2-1, with D perhaps being TRBD1 or TRBD2 (5 bases each). Germline CDR1 is MGHRA and CDR2 is YSYEKL. The V end lost 1 base, the J end lost 5 bases, and 12 bases lay between the germline ends. The CDR3 contains 15 residues. CDR3 loop: CASSQAGPTNNEQFF. For the CDR3, the DNA is TGCGCCAGCAGCCAAGCGGGACCAACAAACAATGAGCAGTTCTTC.

V gene TRBV28 combines with J gene TRBJ1-5, with TRBD1 matching over 7 bases. This CDR3 is 15 amino acids long. The V gene's germline CDR1 is MDHEN and CDR2 SYDVKM. The V gene end was trimmed by 5 bases and the J gene end by 2 bases; junction bases not matched to a gene: 6. The CDR3 DNA is TGTGCCAGCAGTAGCCCCGACAGGGGCAATCAGCCCCAGCATTTT. It encodes CASSSPDRGNQPQHF. Looking up the rest from reference TRBV28 and TRBJ1-5 gives the full variable domain: DVKVTQSSRYLVKRTGEKVFLECVQDMDHENMFWYRQDPGLGLRLIYFSYDVKMKEKGDIPEGYSVSREKKERFSLILESASTNQTSMYLCASSSPDRGNQPQHFGDGTRLSIL.

V and J are TRBV6-5 and TRBJ1-6; perhaps TRBD1 as D (6 bases). This CDR3 has 15 amino acids. V dropped 6 bases and J dropped 0 bases, with 9 bases sitting between them. Germline V CDR1 and CDR2: MNHEY, SVGAGI. The DNA for the CDR3 is TGTGCCAGCAGCGGACAGAGCTCCTATAATTCACCCCTCCACTTT. Translated, it gives CASSGQSSYNSPLHF.

This clone is labeled medium-sized. This chain links TRBV6-5 with TRBJ1-6; D may be TRBD1 (6 bases). The V and J ends lost 0 bases and 5 bases respectively, with 11 bases between them. This CDR3 is 16 amino acids long. In germline, CDR1 is MNHEY, CDR2 SVGAGI. The CDR3 sequence is CASSYSGGGHNSPLHF. The CDR3 DNA sequence: TGTGCCAGCAGTTACTCAGGGGGAGGACATAATTCACCCCTCCACTTT.

This sequence joins TRBV6-1 and TRBJ2-4, with a tentative D call TRBD2 (6 bases). CDR1 and CDR2 from the germline V gene are MNHNS and SASEGT. This CDR3 contains 15 residues. V was trimmed by 0 bases and J by 2 bases, leaving 8 bases between them. The CDR3 nucleotides read TGTGCCAGCAGTGAAGCTGGAGGGCCCAAAAACATTCAGTACTTC. Translation: CASSEAGGPKNIQYF.

This chain connects TRBV9 to TRBJ2-3, with D maybe TRBD1 (5 bases). Germline V gives CDR1 SGDLS, CDR2 YYNGEE. The CDR3 loop spans 14 amino acids. V shed 3 bases and J shed 2 bases, with 10 bases lying between them. As DNA, the CDR3 is TGTGCCAGCAGCGCCCTCAGGGCCACAGATACGCAGTATTTT. This encodes CASSALRATDTQYF. Combining the CDR3 with reference TRBV9 and TRBJ2-3 gives the whole variable domain DSGVTQTPKHLITATGQRVTLRCSPRSGDLSVYWYQQSLDQGLQFLIQYYNGEERAKGNILERFSAQQFPDLHSELNLSSLELGDSALYFCASSALRATDTQYFGPGTRLTVL.

The chain links TRBV3-1 (or the pseudogene TRBV3-2) to TRBJ2-7, with 9 bases lining up with TRBD2. The germline V gene has CDR1 LGHDT and CDR2 YNNKEL (reference sequence). The V gene end was trimmed by 2 bases and the J gene end by 4 bases; junction bases not matched to a gene: 9. CDR3 length: 16 amino acids. The CDR3 here is CASSQLAGVGSYEQYF. In DNA form, the CDR3 reads TGTGCCAGCAGCCAATTAGCGGGAGTGGGCTCGTACGAGCAGTACTTC.

The rearrangement links TRBV19 to TRBJ2-1, with TRBD2 as a possible D gene (6 bases). CDR1 is LNHDA and CDR2 is SQIVND in the germline V gene (reference sequence). The CDR3 sequence is 13 residues long. Deletions cut 4 bases from V and 15 bases from J, with 19 bases between. The CDR3 nucleotides are TGTGCCAGTAGTACGAATCGACTAGTTCCTCCGTTCTTC. It yields the protein CASSTNRLVPPFF.

The V gene is TRBV19, the J gene TRBJ2-6; D is undetermined. The V gene lost 2 bases and the J gene lost 9 bases, with 14 bases spanning the gap. The V gene's germline CDR1 is LNHDA and CDR2 SQIVND (reference sequence). The CDR3 is 15 residues long. The CDR3 sequence: CASSISPPLGNVLTF. CDR3 bases: TGTGCCAGTAGTATAAGCCCCCCCCTGGGCAACGTCCTGACTTTC. The full variable domain, in which reference TRBV19 and TRBJ2-6 provide the parts outside the CDR3, is DGGITQSPKYLFRKEGQNVTLSCEQNLNHDAMYWYRQDPGQGLRLIYYSQIVNDFQKGDIAEGYSVSREKKESFPLTVTSAQKNPTAFYLCASSISPPLGNVLTFGAGSRLTVL.

The rearrangement uses TRBV4-1 and TRBJ2-5; D is undetermined. The V end lost 0 bases, the J end lost 3 bases, and 11 bases lay between the germline ends. CDR1 and CDR2 from the germline V gene are MGHRA and YSYEKL. CDR3 length equals 15 residues. The CDR3 here is CASSQDISWEETQYF. The CDR3 coding sequence is TGCGCCAGCAGCCAAGATATTTCCTGGGAAGAGACCCAGTACTTC.

This sequence joins TRBV7-9 and TRBJ1-4, with D perhaps TRBD1 (5 bases). V was pared by 3 bases and J by 7 bases, with 9 bases between. Germline V gene lookup returns CDR1 SEHNR and CDR2 FQNEAQ (reference sequence). This CDR3 has 13 amino acids. CDR3 nucleotides: TGTGCCAGCAGCTTCAGGGAGGTTGAAAAACTGTTTTTT. Protein: CASSFREVEKLFF.

The J gene is TRBJ1-1, the V gene TRBV6-6; TRBD1 matches 7 bases. With V trimmed by 10 bases and J by 0 bases, 5 bases remained unmatched. The germline CDR1 and CDR2 sequences are MNHNY and SVGAGI (reference sequence). This CDR3 is built from 13 residues. This CDR3 is CATQDRLNTEAFF. The CDR3 coding sequence is TGTGCCACCCAGGACAGGCTGAACACTGAAGCTTTCTTT.

A single count supports this clone. The chain is built from TRBV11-3 and TRBJ2-7, with TRBD1 matching over 10 bases. The CDR3 contains 16 residues. Germline CDR1 is SGHNT and CDR2 is YENEEA. The V segment lost 5 bases and the J segment 9 bases; nucleotides outside the gene matches: 16. The CDR3 nucleotides read TGTGCCAGCAGCCAAGGGCGGACAGGGGGAATAGCATGGCAGTACTTC. Amino acids: CASSQGRTGGIAWQYF.